What follows are 4 T cell receptor beta chains derived from one specimen sequenced in a study of shared T cell receptors in the human thymus. Assay: immunoSEQ multiplex PCR; the TCRdb copy retains only in-frame clones and omits some. Among roughly 550,000 clones listed, around 82% were seen once. These data were likewise used in another study, on human thymus T cells.

Sequenced: thymocytes. These receptors all come from a boy younger than two with a congenital heart defect.

V and J are TRBV5-4 and TRBJ2-7; a possible D gene is TRBD1 (6 bases). The CDR3 extends over 15 amino acids. The germline CDR1 and CDR2 sequences are SGHNT and YYREEE (reference sequence). Trimming pared 5 bases from V and 3 bases from J, leaving 18 bases between. Here the CDR3 DNA reads TGTGCCAGCAGGTCACAGGGTAGCCGCGACTACGAGCAGTACTTC. It yields the protein CASRSQGSRDYEQYF. Full variable domain (rest looked up from reference TRBV5-4 and TRBJ2-7): ETGVTQSPTHLIKTRGQQVTLRCSSQSGHNTVSWYQQALGQGPQFIFQYYREEENGRGNFPPRFSGLQFPNYSSELNVNALELDDSALYLCASRSQGSRDYEQYFGPGTRLTVT.

The V call is TRBV6-4, the J call TRBJ1-5, with TRBD1 matching 11 bases. V dropped 2 bases and J dropped 5; count of bases not matched to a gene: 11. Germline values: CDR1 MRHNA, CDR2 SNTAGT. The CDR3 is 18 residues long. The CDR3 DNA follows: TGTGCCAGCAGTGACCCAAGGAGGACAGGGGGCGAGGATCAGCCCCAGCATTTT. Encoded protein: CASSDPRRTGGEDQPQHF.

In DNA form, the CDR3 reads TGTGCCAGCGCTGCGGGTGCGGGCCCCTACGAGCAGTACTTC. This translates into CASAAGAGPYEQYF. The chain uses TRBV9 and TRBJ2-7; weak D call: TRBD2 (5 bases). The CDR3 is 14 residues long. The germline V and J ends were trimmed by 7 bases and 2 bases, with 16 bases remaining between them. Germline V gene data show CDR1 as SGDLS and CDR2 as YYNGEE.

This clone was seen a few times. This chain connects TRBV19 to TRBJ1-4; D unresolved. The CDR3 has 12 residues. Trimming stripped 5 bases from V and 16 bases from J, with 17 bases between. Per the germline V gene, CDR1 is LNHDA and CDR2 is SQIVND (reference sequence). CDR3 in amino acids: CASSRYRSRRFF. CDR3 DNA: TGTGCCAGTAGTCGGTACCGGTCAAGAAGGTTTTTT.